The TCR beta chain described here comes from a study of T cell responses to AZD1222 COVID-19 vaccine (dated by TCRdb to about 2021). Looking at the study overall: Because spike-specific TCR depth and breadth did not differ between the two schedules, AZD1222 recipients who got a second dose at roughly 4 weeks were pooled with those who got a second dose at roughly 12 weeks. TCR sequencing covered some 240 trial participants: 200 to 220 given two doses of AZD1222 and 26 given two doses of MenACWY control vaccine. Trial participants were enrolled by age into 18-55, 56-69 and 70-plus year subgroups, with roughly 160, 29 and 62 TCR-sequenced participants respectively.

Notes on this clone: Its antigen specificity is not known. No quality values exist for individual bases; no much larger clone is one base distant.

V lost 0 bases and J lost 2 bases; the stretch between them is 11 bases long. The CDR3 spans 15 residues, from the cysteine through the phenylalanine. CDR3 DNA is the only sequence kept; it has 45 bases, read in frame from the first base. The germline V gene encodes CDR1 MNHEY and CDR2 SVGEGT. The CDR3 regions of human TCRbeta chains were analyzed by immunosequencing. For the original study's pipeline: Repertoire TCRs were checked for matches against a reference library of SARS-CoV-2-specific TCRs that had been generated using the MIRA antigen-specificity platform. Breadth was defined as the fraction of unique TCRs that were SARS-CoV-2-associated, and depth was defined as the fraction of total T cells that were SARS-CoV-2-associated. Using the MIRA data, each spike-specific TCR was mapped to the spike region that the TCR reacts to and placed in a CD4 or CD8 class. Log10-transformed breadth and depth values were compared by one-way ANOVA with Sidak's multiple comparisons tests. TCRdb's version of the immuneACCESS table is confined to in-frame rearrangements and falls short of the full clone set. An unresolved V gene accounts for under half of the shortfall where checked; the remainder is of unknown origin. The V and J calls and the clone size are those of that table, but D and trimming were determined from the DNA. The sample profile shows some 100,000 clones; around 90% of them were found once. The ten top clones hold roughly 1.8% of the sample.

Results the study describes overall, beyond this receptor: Because no day 14 peak-response samples were available, the repertoires could be characterized only after the peak T cell response. After two AZD1222 doses, spike-specific TCR breadth and depth were significantly higher than at day 0 and than in MenACWY recipients. Epitopes outside the regions mutated in the B.1.351 and B.1.1.7 variants were reportedly recognized by nearly half of the unique spike-specific TCRs. In the small 56-69-year group, the increase in depth fell short of significance, most likely because of low power. Most participants were white British and females outnumbered males, and the authors suggested that clonal diversity may have been underestimated. Vaccine-associated CD4 TCRs spanned the whole spike protein, with dominant responses in regions 160-218 and 743-854. Conclusions about previously exposed vaccinees are limited, since just five to seven AZD1222 recipients were seropositive for SARS-CoV-2 at baseline.

The meaning of the sample's time point label: baseline before first vaccination. Samples from vaccinated people were obtained from the UK trials COV001 and COV002, which included a single-blind randomized controlled phase 2/3 trial of AZD1222 (ChAdOx1 nCoV-19) in healthy adults. For TCRbeta chain sequencing, PBMC samples from trial participants were taken at day 0 and at day 28 after the second dose. The receptor was derived from an adult in good health. The source material was peripheral blood, sampled on day 0 of AZD1222 vaccination. The chain is assembled from TRBV6-2 or TRBV6-3 and TRBJ2-7, with the D gene not clear enough to name. The CDR3 region reads CASSYSEARAYEQYF. The sequenced DNA is TGTGCCAGCAGTTACTCAGAGGCTAGAGCCTACGAGCAGTACTTC.